This T cell receptor (beta chain) originates from a study of blood T cell repertoires in COVID-19. Turning to the study itself: Acute and convalescent COVID-19 samples came from the United States, Italy and Spain. The analysed material was cDNA or gDNA that came from T cells, B-cell-depleted T cells, or PBMCs.

Germline values: CDR1 SGHRS, CDR2 YFSETQ. The CDR3 has 14 residues. V gave up 3 bases and J gave up 4 bases; unmatched junction bases: 3. Per the original data handling: Counts of nucleated cells, estimated from reference gene primer amplification, were obtained. TCRdb keeps only in-frame clones here, not all; method: immunoSEQ multiplex PCR. The V and J calls and the clone size are those of that table, but D and trimming were determined from the DNA. Of tens of thousands of clones listed, more than 80% were seen once; the top ten hold 6.5%. This clonotype was obtained from a man in his 60s with acute or convalescent COVID-19. The rearrangement uses TRBV5-1 and TRBJ1-2; TRBD1 matches at 10 bases. Specimen: peripheral blood. The CDR3 reads CASSSGTGAYGYTF. In DNA form, the CDR3 reads TGCGCCAGCAGCTCGGGGACAGGGGCCTATGGCTACACCTTC.